A single sample gave rise to the 32 T cell receptor beta chains below, sequenced in a study of shared clonotypes between healthy human individuals. The repertoire was sequenced with immunoSEQ multiplex PCR; TCRdb's copy has only in-frame clones and lacks some. Of roughly 510,000 clones in the sample, over 75% were seen once. Sequencing input: PBMCs. The origin of the receptors is a middle-aged woman in good health. Some clones in this sample may be carry-over from other donors' samples.

V usage is TRBV19 and J usage is TRBJ2-5, with 12 bases identical to TRBD1. The CDR3 loop spans 16 amino acids. J gave up 5 bases and V 7 bases, and 11 bases lay outside the gene matches. Germline loops: CDR1 LNHDA, CDR2 SQIVND (reference sequence). The CDR3 loop reads CASKQSGTGGRETQYF. The DNA of the CDR3 is TGTGCCAGTAAACAATCAGGGACAGGGGGCCGGGAGACCCAGTACTTC. The variable domain in full, completed from reference TRBV19 and TRBJ2-5, reads DGGITQSPKYLFRKEGQNVTLSCEQNLNHDAMYWYRQDPGQGLRLIYYSQIVNDFQKGDIAEGYSVSREKKESFPLTVTSAQKNPTAFYLCASKQSGTGGRETQYFGPGTRLLVL.

This clone occurred once. The V and J genes are TRBV10-2 and TRBJ1-2, with D unresolved. Germline CDR1 WSHSY, CDR2 SAAADI. The CDR3 consists of 15 residues. Trimming stripped 2 bases from V and 0 bases from J, with 10 bases between. The CDR3 region is CASSETSVANYGYTF. CDR3 nucleotides: TGCGCCAGCAGTGAGACTTCGGTGGCTAACTATGGCTACACCTTC.

The V gene is TRBV19, the J gene TRBJ2-3; D uncertain. This CDR3 contains 13 residues. Trimming removed 8 bases at V and 3 bases at J, with 12 bases between. Germline V gene data show CDR1 as LNHDA and CDR2 as SQIVND (reference sequence). CDR3 sequence: CASRPVGTDTQYF. Written as DNA, the CDR3 is TGTGCCAGTCGACCGGTGGGGACAGATACGCAGTATTTT.

This clone was picked up one time. V and J are TRBV11-2 and TRBJ2-1; TRBD1 agrees at 9 bases. The V gene end was trimmed by 4 bases and the J gene end by 4 bases; junction bases not matched to a gene: 11. From germline, CDR1 is SGHAT and CDR2 FQNNGV. The CDR3 has 17 amino acids. The CDR3 nucleotides are TGTGCCAGCAGCTCCCCTTTCCGGGACAGGGTGTACAATGAGCAGTTCTTC. It specifies CASSSPFRDRVYNEQFF.

This clone is a singleton in its sample. The J gene is TRBJ1-2, the V gene TRBV13; D possibly corresponds to TRBD1 (5 bases). There are 16 residues in the CDR3. CDR1 is PRHDT and CDR2 is FYEKMQ in the germline V gene (reference sequence). The V end lost 5 bases, the J end lost 1 base, and 17 bases lay between the germline ends. CDR3 sequence reads: CASSPGRDRGNYGYTF. Written as DNA, the CDR3 is TGTGCCAGCAGCCCGGGGCGGGACCGAGGTAACTATGGCTACACCTTC.

In its sample, this clone was seen once. This rearrangement joins TRBV7-2 to TRBJ2-2; 8 nucleotides align to TRBD1. CDR3 length equals 18 residues. Germline V lookup: CDR1 SGHTA, CDR2 FQGNSA. V gave up 1 base and J gave up 1 base; unmatched junction bases: 8. The CDR3 region is CASSLESVGTGNTGELFF. CDR3 nucleotide sequence: TGTGCCAGCAGCTTAGAATCGGTAGGGACAGGGAACACCGGGGAGCTGTTTTTT.

This chain joins TRBV19 and TRBJ2-3; 7 bases fit TRBD1. The germline CDR1 and CDR2 sequences are LNHDA and SQIVND (reference sequence). J gave up 2 bases and V 2 bases, and 7 bases lay outside the gene matches. There are 16 residues in the CDR3. The CDR3 nucleotides are TGTGCCAGTAGTATATGGGGACAGCACACCACAGATACGCAGTATTTT. The encoded protein is CASSIWGQHTTDTQYF.

The chain has TRBV6-6 and TRBJ1-5, with 7 bases aligning to TRBD1. This CDR3 is built from 16 residues. The J segment lost 1 base and the V segment lost 0 bases, leaving 3 bases of the junction unmatched. In germline, CDR1 is MNHNY, CDR2 SVGAGI (reference sequence). For the CDR3, the DNA is TGTGCCAGCAGTTACTCCCGGGACAGCAGCAATCAGCCCCAGCATTTT. This gives the protein CASSYSRDSSNQPQHF.

This clone was seen more than once but under ten times. This chain joins TRBV2 and TRBJ1-1; 9 bases are a match to TRBD1. The length of the CDR3 is 16 residues. Germline loops: CDR1 SNHLY, CDR2 FYNNEI. With V trimmed by 6 bases and J by 3 bases, 11 bases remained unmatched. CDR3 nucleotide sequence: TGTGCCAGCAGGGGAACAGGGGGCGTCCGGGACACTGAAGCTTTCTTT. Translation gives CASRGTGGVRDTEAFF. Using reference TRBV2 and TRBJ1-1 for the parts outside the CDR3, the full variable domain is EPEVTQTPSHQVTQMGQEVILRCVPISNHLYFYWYRQILGQKVEFLVSFYNNEISEKSEIFDDQFSVERPDGSNFTLKIRSTKLEDSAMYFCASRGTGGVRDTEAFFGQGTRLTVV.

V gene TRBV15 combines with J gene TRBJ2-5; D not certain. The V gene's germline CDR1 is LNHNV and CDR2 YYDKDF (reference sequence). V lost 3 bases and J 7 bases, leaving 12 bases between the germline ends. This CDR3 is 13 amino acids long. CDR3 DNA sequence: TGTGCCACCAGCAGGGACCTACTAAGGACCCAGTACTTC. It codes for CATSRDLLRTQYF.

This clone was observed once. The CDR3 here is CASSLAISYNEQFF. Here the CDR3 DNA reads TGTGCCAGCAGCCTCGCGATCAGCTACAATGAGCAGTTCTTC. This sequence joins TRBV11-2 and TRBJ2-1; D call uncertain. The germline gives CDR1 SGHAT, CDR2 FQNNGV. V gave up 5 bases and J gave up 3 bases, with 11 bases separating them. CDR3 length equals 14 residues.

This clone was seen more than once but under ten times. This CDR3 is CASSVGVAGVYEQYF. CDR3 DNA sequence: TGTGCCAGCAGCGTAGGAGTGGCAGGGGTGTACGAGCAGTACTTC. This chain links TRBV9 with TRBJ2-7; maybe TRBD1 (6 bases). CDR3 length: 15 residues. Germline CDR1 is SGDLS and CDR2 is YYNGEE. Between the trimmed V and J ends, which lost 0 bases and 4 bases, there was a span of 14 bases.

The chain is built from TRBV5-1 and TRBJ2-7; TRBD1 might be the D (5 bases). Per the germline V gene, CDR1 is SGHRS and CDR2 is YFSETQ. Trimming stripped 3 bases from V and 7 bases from J, with 17 bases between. This CDR3 comprises 14 residues. CDR3: CASSSGSVSGEQYF. Written as DNA, the CDR3 is TGCGCCAGCAGCTCAGGGTCAGTATCCGGGGAGCAGTACTTC.

The rearrangement joins TRBV4-3 to TRBJ2-1, with TRBD2 identical over 16 bases. This CDR3 has 15 residues. V dropped 0 bases and J dropped 15; count of bases not matched to a gene: 5. Germline values: CDR1 LGHNA, CDR2 YSLEER. CDR3 coding DNA: TGCGCCAGCAGCCAAGAGGGGACTAGCGGGAGGGCCCGGTTCTTC. Protein: CASSQEGTSGRARFF.

The V call is TRBV6-6, the J call TRBJ1-2; 8 bases agree with TRBD1. V lost 5 bases to trimming and J lost 4 bases; unmatched junction nucleotides: 3. Germline V gene data show CDR1 as MNHNY and CDR2 as SVGAGI (reference sequence). CDR3 length equals 13 residues. The CDR3 loop reads CASSRQGPYGYTF. CDR3 DNA: TGTGCCAGCAGTAGACAGGGGCCCTATGGCTACACCTTC.

V usage is TRBV5-1 and J usage is TRBJ1-1; D possibly corresponds to TRBD1 (5 bases). With 0 bases removed from V and 6 bases from J, the gap between germline ends came to 12 bases. The CDR3 length is 14 residues. Per germline, CDR1 SGHRS and CDR2 YFSETQ. The CDR3 is CASSLAGQGPEAFF. Written as DNA, the CDR3 is TGCGCCAGCAGCTTGGCGGGCCAGGGCCCTGAAGCTTTCTTT.

The chain recombines TRBV7-9 with TRBJ2-6; D remains unclear. CDR1 SEHNR and CDR2 FQNEAQ come from the germline V gene (reference sequence). Trimming shortened V by 6 bases and J by 2 bases, and 8 bases separated the two germline ends. This CDR3 contains 14 residues. The CDR3 DNA reads TGTGCCAGCAGGTTGAATACTGGGGCCAACGTCCTGACTTTC. Its translation is CASRLNTGANVLTF.

This chain connects TRBV14 to TRBJ2-1; D unresolved. V was clipped by 2 bases and J by 9 bases, with 11 bases between them. This CDR3 is built from 13 residues. Germline assignment: CDR1 SGHDN and CDR2 FVKESK. CDR3 coding DNA: TGTGCCAGCAGCCAATATAAAAGATCTGAGCAGTTCTTC. Its protein product is CASSQYKRSEQFF.

The chain links TRBV4-3 to TRBJ2-2; perhaps TRBD1 as D (5 bases). Germline V gene sequence: CDR1 LGHNA, CDR2 YSLEER. This CDR3 is built from 16 residues. Trimming pared 0 bases from V and 1 base from J, leaving 9 bases between. CDR3 DNA: TGCGCCAGCAGCCAAGACAGGGTGGGGAACACCGGGGAGCTGTTTTTT. Translation gives CASSQDRVGNTGELFF.

This clone was detected ten times or more. This chain connects TRBV7-8 to TRBJ1-2; tentative D call: TRBD1 (6 bases). The CDR3 is 14 residues long. Germline lookup yields CDR1 SGHVS and CDR2 FQNEAQ. V lost 5 bases, J lost 6 bases, and 16 bases lay in between. The DNA of the CDR3 is TGTGCCAGCAGCCCTAGGGGGGGTACCCATGGCTACACCTTC. Amino acid sequence: CASSPRGGTHGYTF.

The chain combines TRBV10-2 with TRBJ1-6, with D uncertain. Per germline, CDR1 WSHSY and CDR2 SAAADI. The CDR3 loop spans 13 amino acids. V lost 4 bases and J 4 bases, leaving 5 bases between the germline ends. For the CDR3, the DNA is TGCGCCAGCAGTGGGCAGTATAATTCACCCCTCCACTTT. This encodes CASSGQYNSPLHF.

The chain is built from TRBV19 and TRBJ2-7; D may be TRBD1 (6 bases). The CDR3 length is 16 residues. In germline, CDR1 is LNHDA, CDR2 SQIVND (reference sequence). V lost 10 bases to trimming and J lost 0 bases, with 22 bases between them. In DNA form, the CDR3 reads TGTGCCAACACGTCTCAGTACGGACAGTGCTCCTACGAGCAGTACTTC. Its protein product is CANTSQYGQCSYEQYF.

The chain is built from TRBV11-2 and TRBJ2-5; D is perhaps TRBD2 (7 bases). The ends were cut back, 3 bases at V and 7 bases at J, with 15 bases in the middle. Germline V gene data show CDR1 as SGHAT and CDR2 as FQNNGV. This CDR3 comprises 14 residues. The CDR3, as DNA: TGTGCCAGCAGCTTGGGGGGGGCCTCGTGGACCCAGTACTTC. Residues: CASSLGGASWTQYF. The full variable domain, with the rest looked up from reference TRBV11-2 and TRBJ2-5, is EAGVAQSPRYKIIEKRQSVAFWCNPISGHATLYWYQQILGQGPKLLIQFQNNGVVDDSQLPKDRFSAERLKGVDSTLKIQPAKLEDSAVYLCASSLGGASWTQYFGPGTRLLVL.

This clone was seen a few times. The chain couples TRBV19 to TRBJ2-7; a weak D match, TRBD2 (6 bases). Germline-derived CDR1 and CDR2 are LNHDA and SQIVND (reference sequence). The CDR3 has 13 amino acids. Trimming took off 7 bases at V and 4 bases at J, with 14 bases between the two ends. The CDR3 DNA reads as TGTGCCAGTATCCCTAACGGAGGGTACGAGCAGTACTTC. Amino acid sequence: CASIPNGGYEQYF.

Turning to this clone: Different DNA sequences within this sample yield the same CDR3. This chain uses TRBV18 with TRBJ1-1; D not certain. The CDR3 length is 12 residues. Trimming removed 2 bases at V and 0 bases at J, with 1 base between. In germline, CDR1 is KGHSH, CDR2 LQKENI. CDR3 coding DNA: TGTGCCAGCTCACCAATGAACACTGAAGCTTTCTTT. Protein sequence: CASSPMNTEAFF.

The rearrangement joins TRBV29-1 to TRBJ2-5; D not certain. The end of the DNA is better explained by TRBJ2-7, so the J call may be wrong. Germline loops: CDR1 SQVTM, CDR2 ANQGSEA. The CDR3 extends over 15 amino acids. Here the CDR3 DNA reads TGCAGCGTTGAAGGGGGTGGCGTACCTGCCTACGAGCAGTACTTC. It yields the protein CSVEGGGVPAYEQYF.

This clone appeared once. This rearrangement joins TRBV7-6 to TRBJ2-3; possibly TRBD2 for D (5 bases). Trimming removed 7 bases from V and 6 bases from J, with 17 bases in between. The CDR3 totals 14 residues. Looked up from germline, CDR1 is SGHVS and CDR2 is FNYEAQ. CDR3 bases: TGTGCCAGCAATGATGGCGGGTCCTCCGATACGCAGTATTTT. Translated, it gives CASNDGGSSDTQYF. Drawing the rest from reference TRBV7-6 and TRBJ2-3, the complete variable domain is GAGVSQSPRYKVTKRGQDVALRCDPISGHVSLYWYRQALGQGPEFLTYFNYEAQQDKSGLPNDRFSAERPEGSISTLTIQRTEQRDSAMYRCASNDGGSSDTQYFGPGTRLTVL.

V is TRBV28 and J is TRBJ2-5; no clear D. CDR3 length equals 14 residues. Germline CDR1 MDHEN, CDR2 SYDVKM. Trimming shortened V by 6 bases and J by 1 base, and 12 bases separated the two germline ends. CDR3 coding DNA: TGTGCCAGCAGCCCCCCCAATACCCAAGAGACCCAGTACTTC. Protein sequence: CASSPPNTQETQYF.

The V call is TRBV7-6, the J call TRBJ2-3, with 9 nucleotides matching TRBD1. This CDR3 has 16 amino acids. V shed 0 bases, J shed 6 bases, and the junction held 7 bases outside the gene matches. Germline loops: CDR1 SGHVS, CDR2 FNYEAQ. The CDR3 region is CASSLAVGTGTDTQYF. CDR3 DNA sequence: TGTGCCAGCAGCTTAGCGGTCGGGACAGGGACGGATACGCAGTATTTT. Full variable domain (remainder filled in from reference TRBV7-6 and TRBJ2-3): GAGVSQSPRYKVTKRGQDVALRCDPISGHVSLYWYRQALGQGPEFLTYFNYEAQQDKSGLPNDRFSAERPEGSISTLTIQRTEQRDSAMYRCASSLAVGTGTDTQYFGPGTRLTVL.

The genes are TRBV5-1 and TRBJ2-3; possibly TRBD2 for D (5 bases). The CDR3 loop spans 13 amino acids. Trimming cost V 4 bases and J 0 bases, with 6 bases left between them. Per the germline V gene, CDR1 is SGHRS and CDR2 is YFSETQ. The CDR3 sequence: CASSGGSTDTQYF. The CDR3 nucleotides read TGCGCCAGCAGCGGCGGGAGCACAGATACGCAGTATTTT. The full variable domain, its missing parts supplied by reference TRBV5-1 and TRBJ2-3, is KAGVTQTPRYLIKTRGQQVTLSCSPISGHRSVSWYQQTPGQGLQFLFEYFSETQRNKGNFPGRFSGRQFSNSRSEMNVSTLELGDSALYLCASSGGSTDTQYFGPGTRLTVL.

The V gene is TRBV27, the J gene TRBJ2-7; D possibly corresponds to TRBD2 (6 bases). In germline, CDR1 is MNHEY, CDR2 SMNVEV (reference sequence). The CDR3 sequence is 14 residues long. V was clipped by 3 bases and J by 3 bases, with 12 bases between them. CDR3 DNA: TGTGCCAGCAGTTTGGGGGGTCTTTACTACGAGCAGTACTTC. This sequence encodes CASSLGGLYYEQYF.

CDR3 protein: CASSAETGGGGSYNEQFF. For the CDR3, the DNA is TGTGCCAGCAGCGCAGAGACAGGGGGCGGTGGCTCCTACAATGAGCAGTTCTTC. The rearrangement joins TRBV9 to TRBJ2-1, with 10 positions matching TRBD1. With 3 bases clipped from V and 0 bases from J, the junction kept 9 bases outside the gene matches. This CDR3 has 18 residues. The V gene's germline CDR1 is SGDLS and CDR2 YYNGEE.